Below are 17 T cell receptor beta chains sequenced from a single sample in a study of cytomegalovirus exposure and HLA in healthy donors. The study ran its PCR with 60 Vbeta and 13 Jbeta primers. Data came from immunoSEQ multiplex PCR; TCRdb stores just in-frame clones and leaves some out. The listing records about 130,000 clones. Sequencing was carried out using PBMCs. Every receptor here comes from a man aged 18 to 29 in good health and CMV-seronegative.

The chain is built from TRBV5-4 and TRBJ1-6, with a tentative D call TRBD1 (6 bases). Germline V gives CDR1 SGHNT, CDR2 YYREEE (reference sequence). Trimming removed 4 bases at V and 8 bases at J, with 16 bases between. CDR3 length: 15 residues. The CDR3 DNA reads TGTGCCAGCAGCCCACCTGAGGGGGATCATTCACCCCTCCACTTT. This gives the protein CASSPPEGDHSPLHF.

The gene calls are TRBV29-1 and TRBJ2-3, with D possibly being TRBD2 (5 bases). Per germline, CDR1 SQVTM and CDR2 ANQGSEA. The CDR3 covers 11 residues. The V end was cut by 6 bases, the J end by 5 bases, with 9 bases between. CDR3 amino acids: CSVRRGDTQYF. The CDR3 nucleotides are TGCAGCGTCCGTCGGGGAGATACGCAGTATTTT.

J is TRBJ1-2 and V is TRBV30; D is unclear. The CDR3 has 13 residues. Per germline, CDR1 GTSNPN and CDR2 SVGIG (reference sequence). Trimming cost V 8 bases and J 2 bases, with 15 bases left between them. This CDR3 reads CALGGADNYGYTF. The CDR3 coding sequence is TGTGCCCTCGGAGGTGCGGACAACTATGGCTACACCTTC.

As to this clone: One junction end does not reproduce the germline sequence, and a read error may be involved. The rearrangement links TRBV27 to TRBJ1-6; 8 nucleotides match TRBD1. CDR1 and CDR2 (germline): MNHEY, SMNVEV (reference sequence). CDR3 length: 15 residues. DNA for the CDR3: TGTACCAGCAGCTTAAGCGGACAGGGTCGGTCACCCCTCCACTTT. It encodes CTSSLSGQGRSPLHF.

The chain couples TRBV7-9 to TRBJ1-5; D remains unclear. The V and J ends lost 2 bases and 2 bases respectively, with 10 bases between them. Germline V gene data show CDR1 as SEHNR and CDR2 as FQNEAQ (reference sequence). This CDR3 has 15 amino acids. The CDR3 DNA reads as TGTGCCAGCAGCTTATCAGGCATCCGCAATCAGCCCCAGCATTTT. It yields the protein CASSLSGIRNQPQHF.

The V call is TRBV6-5, the J call TRBJ2-7; weak D call: TRBD2 (6 bases). V was trimmed by 2 bases and J by 3 bases, leaving 17 bases between them. CDR1 is MNHEY, CDR2 SVGAGI, per germline. The length of the CDR3 is 16 residues. CDR3 in DNA: TGTGCCAGCAGTTACCTACTACTTGGGGGGATCTACGAGCAGTACTTC. It is translated as CASSYLLLGGIYEQYF.

The chain carries TRBV28 and TRBJ2-3; 9 bases agree with TRBD1. Looked up from germline, CDR1 is MDHEN and CDR2 is SYDVKM. This CDR3 region has 15 residues. With V trimmed by 8 bases and J by 1 base, 7 bases remained unmatched. CDR3 in amino acids: CASEEDRGGTDTQYF. CDR3 sequence (DNA): TGTGCCAGCGAGGAGGACAGGGGAGGCACAGATACGCAGTATTTT.

The chain carries TRBV5-1 and TRBJ1-4; 8 nucleotides agree with TRBD1. Trimming cost V 0 bases and J 4 bases; bases outside gene matches: 2. Germline CDR1 reads SGHRS; CDR2 reads YFSETQ. This CDR3 is built from 15 residues. The CDR3 DNA reads as TGCGCCAGCAGCTTGGACGGACAGGGTAATGAAAAACTGTTTTTT. Amino acid sequence: CASSLDGQGNEKLFF.

The J gene is TRBJ2-1, the V gene TRBV11-3; the match to TRBD1 covers 12 bases. J gave up 7 bases and V 6 bases, and 16 bases lay outside the gene matches. Looked up from germline, CDR1 is SGHNT and CDR2 is YENEEA. The CDR3 runs 18 residues. Here the CDR3 reads CASRRNRDRGRTENEQFF. In DNA, the CDR3 is TGTGCCAGCAGACGTAACCGGGACAGGGGGCGGACGGAGAATGAGCAGTTCTTC.

The chain recombines TRBV7-9 with TRBJ1-2; no clear D gene. The CDR3 runs to 13 residues. The V gene lost 1 base and the J gene lost 8 bases, with 11 bases spanning the gap. Germline assignment: CDR1 SEHNR and CDR2 FQNEAQ (reference sequence). DNA of the CDR3: TGTGCCAGCAGCTTAGACCCTAGTGAGGGCTACACCTTC. Translation: CASSLDPSEGYTF.

The J gene is TRBJ1-2, the V gene TRBV6-5; 8 bases map to TRBD1. From germline, CDR1 is MNHEY and CDR2 SVGAGI. V was clipped by 5 bases and J by 5 bases; unmatched bases: 10. This CDR3 contains 15 residues. CDR3 sequence (DNA): TGTGCCAGCAGTCATTCCGGGACAGGCGGGTATGGCTACACCTTC. Translation gives CASSHSGTGGYGYTF.

The gene calls are TRBV5-1 and TRBJ1-1; no clear D. CDR1 and CDR2 (germline): SGHRS, YFSETQ. CDR3 length: 15 amino acids. Deletions cut 1 base from V and 1 base from J, with 11 bases between. The CDR3 nucleotides are TGCGCCAGCAGCTTGCTTAACAGCAAGAACACTGAAGCTTTCTTT. Amino acid sequence: CASSLLNSKNTEAFF.

The genes are TRBV6-1 and TRBJ2-7; tentatively, D is TRBD2 (5 bases). CDR3 length: 12 amino acids. Germline CDR1 and CDR2: MNHNS and SASEGT. Trimming took 11 bases from V and 0 from J, leaving 11 bases between them. Here the CDR3 DNA reads TGTGCCTCTGTGGAGGTCTCCTACGAGCAGTACTTC. Amino acid sequence: CASVEVSYEQYF.

The CDR3: CAWSVVRGTEAFF. CDR3 coding DNA: TGTGCCTGGAGTGTAGTACGGGGGACTGAAGCTTTCTTT. The chain has TRBV30 and TRBJ1-1; D possibly corresponds to TRBD1 (5 bases). This CDR3 spans 13 amino acids. Trimming stripped 0 bases from V and 5 bases from J, with 10 bases between. Looked up from germline, CDR1 is GTSNPN and CDR2 is SVGIG (reference sequence).

The chain uses TRBV7-3 and TRBJ1-2; the D is unclear. Trimming removed 5 bases from V and 6 bases from J, with 13 bases in between. The CDR3 is made up of 13 amino acids. The V gene's germline CDR1 is SGHTA and CDR2 FQGTGA. DNA of the CDR3: TGTGCCAGCAGCGACTCACCTCGGAATGGCTACACCTTC. Its protein product is CASSDSPRNGYTF.

This chain links TRBV4-1 with TRBJ2-1; tentatively, D is TRBD1 (5 bases). CDR3 length: 15 amino acids. V gave up 0 bases and J gave up 6 bases, with 12 bases separating them. Germline CDR1 is MGHRA and CDR2 is YSYEKL. CDR3 sequence (DNA): TGCGCCAGCAGCCAAGATGCAGGGTACACCAATGAGCAGTTCTTC. The encoded protein is CASSQDAGYTNEQFF.

The genes are TRBV9 and TRBJ1-1, with 7 bases matching TRBD1. V was clipped by 1 base and J by 5 bases; unmatched bases: 20. The CDR3 has 19 amino acids. Germline values: CDR1 SGDLS, CDR2 YYNGEE. The chain's CDR3 is CASSVSPGGFGSGMTEAFF. CDR3 in DNA: TGTGCCAGCAGCGTAAGTCCAGGGGGGTTCGGTAGTGGTATGACTGAAGCTTTCTTT. Supplemented by reference TRBV9 and TRBJ1-1, the full variable domain reads DSGVTQTPKHLITATGQRVTLRCSPRSGDLSVYWYQQSLDQGLQFLIQYYNGEERAKGNILERFSAQQFPDLHSELNLSSLELGDSALYFCASSVSPGGFGSGMTEAFFGQGTRLTVV.